This TCR beta chain was obtained from a study of blood T cells in healthy people across ages. About this clonotype itself: Its antigen is unidentified.

With a J-beta primer mix and a sample-barcoded 5' primer, a second PCR ran 7 to 11 cycles. Carrying 12 random nucleotides, a template-switch adaptor labeled each individual cDNA molecule. TCRdb re-derived calls from the 5' RACE reads in MiXCR, one entry per CDR3 protein. The data contain around 1,000,000 distinct CDR3 sequences, approximately 25% of them singletons. Study conclusions and caveats: Any changes in expanded clonotypes were possibly confounded, as donor CMV status remained unknown.

Whenever a sample was processed, at least 6 million PBMCs were isolated. In germline, CDR1 is SEHNR, CDR2 FQNEAQ (reference sequence). With 5 bases clipped from V and 7 bases from J, the junction kept 8 bases outside the gene matches. This CDR3 comprises 14 residues. These data also featured in a second study, about T cells of mothers and their children. From that paper: Addition of sample barcodes and 2-4 random nucleotides occurred through the M1S primer of the second PCR.

The material sequenced was blood. V is TRBV7-9 and J is TRBJ2-5; TRBD2 matches at 9 bases. This TCR was sampled from a girl aged 2 to 9 in good health. Here the CDR3 reads CASSAGGLSGTQYF. In nucleotides, the CDR3 is TGTGCCAGCAGCGCGGGGGGGCTGAGTGGGACCCAGTACTTC.